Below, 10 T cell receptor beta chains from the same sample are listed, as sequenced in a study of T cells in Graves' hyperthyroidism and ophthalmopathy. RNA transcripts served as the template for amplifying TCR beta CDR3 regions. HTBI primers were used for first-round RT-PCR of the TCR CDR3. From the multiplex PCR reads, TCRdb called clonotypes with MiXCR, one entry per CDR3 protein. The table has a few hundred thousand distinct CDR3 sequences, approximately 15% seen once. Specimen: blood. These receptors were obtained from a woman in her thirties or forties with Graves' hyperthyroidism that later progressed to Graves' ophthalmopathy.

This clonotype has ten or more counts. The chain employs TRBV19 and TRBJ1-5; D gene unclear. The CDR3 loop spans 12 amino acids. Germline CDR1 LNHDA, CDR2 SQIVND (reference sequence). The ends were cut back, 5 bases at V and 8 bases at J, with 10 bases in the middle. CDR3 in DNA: TGTGCCAGTAGTGCCCTCGGAGAGCCCCAGCATTTT. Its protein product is CASSALGEPQHF.

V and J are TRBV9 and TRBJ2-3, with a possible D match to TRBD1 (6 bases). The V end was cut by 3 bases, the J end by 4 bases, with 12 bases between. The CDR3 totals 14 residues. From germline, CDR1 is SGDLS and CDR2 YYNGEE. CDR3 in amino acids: CASSEQGVADTQYF. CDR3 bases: TGTGCCAGCAGCGAACAGGGAGTTGCAGATACGCAGTATTTT.

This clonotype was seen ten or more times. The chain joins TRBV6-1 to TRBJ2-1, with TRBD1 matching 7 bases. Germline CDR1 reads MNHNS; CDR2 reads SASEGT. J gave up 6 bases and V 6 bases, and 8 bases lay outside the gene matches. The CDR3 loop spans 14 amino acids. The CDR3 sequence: CASRDYTGVNEQFF. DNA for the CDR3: TGTGCCAGCAGAGACTATACAGGGGTCAATGAGCAGTTCTTC.

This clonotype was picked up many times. CDR3 in amino acids: CASSSWTTSKSYEQYF. In nucleotides, the CDR3 is TGTGCCAGCAGTTCATGGACCACCTCAAAAAGCTACGAGCAGTACTTC. The chain joins TRBV27 to TRBJ2-7; D is undetermined. Germline V CDR1 and CDR2: MNHEY, SMNVEV (reference sequence). This CDR3 region has 16 residues. The germline V and J ends were trimmed by 4 bases and 3 bases, with 19 bases remaining between them.

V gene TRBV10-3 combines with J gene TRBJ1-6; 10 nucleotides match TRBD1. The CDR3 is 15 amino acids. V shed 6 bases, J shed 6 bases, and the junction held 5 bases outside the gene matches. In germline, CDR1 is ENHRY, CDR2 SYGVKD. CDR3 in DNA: TGTGCCATCAGGGCGGACAGGGGGGGTAATTCACCCCTCCACTTT. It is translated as CAIRADRGGNSPLHF.

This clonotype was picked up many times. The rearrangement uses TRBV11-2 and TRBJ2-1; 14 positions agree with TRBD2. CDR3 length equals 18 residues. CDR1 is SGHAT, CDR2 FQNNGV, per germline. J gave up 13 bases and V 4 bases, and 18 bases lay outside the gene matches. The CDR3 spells CASSSLKLGTSGSGGQFF. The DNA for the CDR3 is TGTGCCAGCAGCTCCCTCAAGTTGGGGACTAGCGGGAGCGGTGGACAGTTCTTC.

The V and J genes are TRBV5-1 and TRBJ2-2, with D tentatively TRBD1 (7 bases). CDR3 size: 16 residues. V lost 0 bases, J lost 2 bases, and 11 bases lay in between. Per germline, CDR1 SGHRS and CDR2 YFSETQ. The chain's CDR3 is CASSLEGGGNTGELFF. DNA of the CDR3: TGCGCCAGCAGCTTGGAAGGAGGGGGCAACACCGGGGAGCTGTTTTTT.

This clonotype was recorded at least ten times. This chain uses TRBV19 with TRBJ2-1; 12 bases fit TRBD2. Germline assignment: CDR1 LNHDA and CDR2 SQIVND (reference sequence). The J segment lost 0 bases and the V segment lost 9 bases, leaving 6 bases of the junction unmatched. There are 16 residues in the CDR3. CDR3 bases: TGTGCCAGCCGCGGACTAGCGGGGCCCTCCTACAATGAGCAGTTCTTC. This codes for CASRGLAGPSYNEQFF.

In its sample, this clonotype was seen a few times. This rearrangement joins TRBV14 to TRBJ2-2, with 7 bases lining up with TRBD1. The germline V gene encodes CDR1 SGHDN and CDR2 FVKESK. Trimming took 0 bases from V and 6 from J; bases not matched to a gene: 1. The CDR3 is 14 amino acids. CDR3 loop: CASSQDTGAGELFF. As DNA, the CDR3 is TGTGCCAGCAGCCAAGATACAGGGGCCGGGGAGCTGTTTTTT.

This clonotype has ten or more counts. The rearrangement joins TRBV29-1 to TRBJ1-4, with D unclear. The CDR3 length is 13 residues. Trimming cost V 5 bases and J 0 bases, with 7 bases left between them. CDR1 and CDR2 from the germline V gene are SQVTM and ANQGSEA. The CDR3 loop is CSVRETTNEKLFF. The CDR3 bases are TGCAGCGTTCGGGAGACAACTAATGAAAAACTGTTTTTT.